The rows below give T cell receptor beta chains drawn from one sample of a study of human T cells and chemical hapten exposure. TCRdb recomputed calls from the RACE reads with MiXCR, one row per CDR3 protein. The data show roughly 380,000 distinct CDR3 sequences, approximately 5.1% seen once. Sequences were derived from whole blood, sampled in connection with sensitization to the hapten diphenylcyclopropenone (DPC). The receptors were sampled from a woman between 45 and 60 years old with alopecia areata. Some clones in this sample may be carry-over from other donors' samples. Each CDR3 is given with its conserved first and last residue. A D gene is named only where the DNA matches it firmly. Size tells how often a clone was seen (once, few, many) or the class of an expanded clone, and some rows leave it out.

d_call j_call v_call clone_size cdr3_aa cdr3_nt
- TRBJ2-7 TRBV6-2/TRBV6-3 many CASGYLRAEEQYF TGTGCCAGCGGTTACCTCAGGGCGGAGGAGCAGTACTTC
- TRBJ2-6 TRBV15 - CATSTAGSGANVLTF TGTGCCACCAGCACCGCAGGCTCTGGGGCCAACGTCCTGACTTTC
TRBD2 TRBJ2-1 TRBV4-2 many CASSQDSGPTLDEQFF TGTGCCAGCAGCCAAGATAGCGGGCCTACATTGGATGAGCAGTTCTTC
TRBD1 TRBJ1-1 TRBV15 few CATTKDRDRGRSTFF TGTGCCACCACCAAAGATAGGGACAGGGGCCGTTCAACTTTCTTT
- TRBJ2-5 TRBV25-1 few CASSDPGETQYF TGTGCCAGCAGTGATCCCGGAGAGACCCAGTACTTC
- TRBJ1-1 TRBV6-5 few CASSYSGGDTEAFF TGTGCCAGCAGTTACTCAGGCGGGGACACTGAAGCTTTCTTT
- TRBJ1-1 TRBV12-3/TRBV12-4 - CASSFDPNTEAFF TGTGCCAGCAGTTTCGACCCGAACACTGAAGCTTTCTTT
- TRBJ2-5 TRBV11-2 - CASWGQETQYF TGTGCCAGCTGGGGCCAAGAGACCCAGTACTTC
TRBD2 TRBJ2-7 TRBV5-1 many CASSLGASGAYEQYF TGCGCCAGCAGCTTGGGGGCTAGCGGCGCCTACGAGCAGTACTTC
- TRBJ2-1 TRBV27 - CASSGGGRGVTYNEQFF TGTGCCAGCAGTGGCGGGGGCAGGGGTGTTACCTACAATGAGCAGTTCTTC
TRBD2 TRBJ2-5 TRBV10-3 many CAISEKLAGGETQYF TGTGCCATCAGTGAGAAACTAGCGGGAGGTGAGACCCAGTACTTC
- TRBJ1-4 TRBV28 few CASSWVVRGLDEKLFF TGTGCCAGCAGTTGGGTTGTTAGGGGATTGGATGAAAAACTGTTTTTT
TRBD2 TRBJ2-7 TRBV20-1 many CSARDSRLAGARPYEQYF TGCAGTGCTAGAGACTCTAGACTAGCGGGGGCCAGACCCTACGAGCAGTACTTC
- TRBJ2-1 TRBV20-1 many CSADSSSPSYNEQFF TGCAGTGCCGATTCCAGCTCACCCTCCTACAATGAGCAGTTCTTC
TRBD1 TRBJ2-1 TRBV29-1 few CSVVRDRGSNEQFF TGCAGCGTTGTCCGGGACAGGGGATCAAATGAGCAGTTCTTC
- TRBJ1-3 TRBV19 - CASSIGQLGNTIYF TGTGCCAGTAGTATCGGACAGCTTGGAAACACCATATATTTT
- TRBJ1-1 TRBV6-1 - CASREGGTEAFF TGTGCCAGCAGGGAAGGGGGCACTGAAGCTTTCTTT
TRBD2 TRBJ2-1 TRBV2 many CASSEGGRASNEQFF TGTGCCAGCAGTGAAGGGGGGAGGGCCTCCAATGAGCAGTTCTTC
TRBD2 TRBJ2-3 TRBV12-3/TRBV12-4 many CASSLWEGGDTQYF TGTGCCAGCAGTTTATGGGAGGGAGGAGATACGCAGTATTTT
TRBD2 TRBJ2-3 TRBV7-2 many CASSPPGLAGGPGKDTQYF TGTGCCAGCAGCCCACCGGGACTAGCGGGAGGGCCGGGGAAAGATACGCAGTATTTT
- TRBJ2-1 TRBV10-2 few CASQGGWEQFF TGCGCCAGCCAGGGTGGTTGGGAGCAGTTCTTC
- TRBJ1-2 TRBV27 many CASSFARDYGYTF TGTGCCAGCAGTTTTGCAAGAGACTATGGCTACACCTTC
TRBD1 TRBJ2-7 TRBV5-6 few CASSFGTALGEQYF TGTGCCAGCAGCTTTGGGACAGCCTTGGGAGAGCAGTACTTC
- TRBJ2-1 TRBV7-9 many CASSLVQGFDEQFF TGTGCCAGCAGCTTAGTACAGGGTTTCGATGAGCAGTTCTTC
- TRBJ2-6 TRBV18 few CASSPNRGTLSGANVLTF TGTGCCAGCTCACCAAATCGCGGGACGCTCTCTGGGGCCAACGTCCTGACTTTC
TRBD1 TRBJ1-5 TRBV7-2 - CASSRIGTADQPQHF TGTGCCAGCAGTCGTATCGGGACAGCTGATCAGCCCCAGCATTTT
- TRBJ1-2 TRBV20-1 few CSSPPLSPAGGGYGYTF TGCAGTTCACCGCCCCTAAGTCCGGCAGGAGGGGGCTATGGCTACACCTTC
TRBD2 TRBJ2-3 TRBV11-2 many CASSFSGSARTQYF TGTGCCAGCAGCTTTAGCGGGAGTGCCCGTACGCAGTATTTT
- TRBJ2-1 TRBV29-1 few CSAPRQGNEQFF TGCAGCGCCCCGAGGCAGGGTAATGAGCAGTTCTTC
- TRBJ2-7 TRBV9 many CASSVEGGPYEQYF TGTGCCAGCAGCGTAGAGGGGGGACCCTACGAGCAGTACTTC
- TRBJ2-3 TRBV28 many CASSLRARADTQYF TGTGCCAGCAGCCTAAGGGCCCGAGCAGATACGCAGTATTTT
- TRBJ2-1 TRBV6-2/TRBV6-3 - CASSNGAYNEQFF TGTGCCAGCAGCAACGGGGCCTACAATGAGCAGTTCTTC
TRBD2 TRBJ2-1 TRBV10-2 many CASSREASYNEQFF TGCGCCAGCAGCCGGGAGGCCTCCTACAATGAGCAGTTCTTC